This T cell receptor beta chain was sequenced for a study of blood T cells in healthy people across ages. Overall study results and limits: Naive T cell percentage showed a strong correlation with the diversity of TCR beta.

CDR3 length equals 14 residues. V shed 0 bases and J shed 4 bases, with 7 bases lying between them. CDR1 and CDR2 (germline): LNHNV, YYDKDF (reference sequence). The table lists this clonotype with a few counts. Its target is unknown. The authors ran a second PCR of 7 to 11 cycles using a sample-barcoded 5' primer and a J-beta primer mix. Via MiXCR, TCRdb re-called the 5' RACE reads, giving one row per CDR3 protein. The data hold some 1,800,000 distinct CDR3 sequences, with approximately 40% observed a single time. Each sample yielded at least 5 micrograms of PBMC total RNA. The receptor comes from a human donor in good health. The chain uses TRBV15 and TRBJ2-1, with D possibly TRBD1 on 6 matching bases. The sample taken for sequencing was blood. Here the CDR3 DNA reads TGTGCCACCAGCAGAGAAACAGGGTACAATGAGCAGTTCTTC. Protein: CATSRETGYNEQFF.